The rows below give T cell receptor beta chains drawn from one sample of a study of cytomegalovirus exposure and HLA in healthy donors. Only in-frame clones appear in the TCRdb table, and some are missing; sequencing was by immunoSEQ multiplex PCR. Counted here are roughly 100,000 clones, around three quarters occurring once; the ten biggest clones make up approximately 0.74%. The sequenced material came from PBMCs. These receptors all come from a boy younger than 18 in good health and CMV-seronegative. Each CDR3 is given with its conserved first and last residue.

cdr3_aa	v_call
CSAYTYGYTF	TRBV20-1
CASRPGKASNTEAFF	TRBV2
CASSFSAGLGNQPQHF	TRBV19
CASSMPGTSGSGTDTQYF	TRBV5-1
CASSLHQSGTSTEQYF	TRBV7-6
CASSPRGTGNTGELFF	TRBV18
CASSESRGTEAFF	TRBV2
CSVAPRQGWYGYTF	TRBV29-1
CASTRGGWTSGTRGHEQYF	TRBV28
CASSLDGTSWGEQYF	TRBV5-1
CASSASGTTKGETQYF	TRBV5-4
CASRGGVEITEAFF	TRBV19
CASSFFPGAGPNTGELFF	TRBV7-6
CASSLDWGVPTYEQYF	TRBV11-3
CASSPAGLGGYEQYF	TRBV6-5
CAWSVGQNSNQPQHF	TRBV30
CASSLVLAENYYEQYF	TRBV7-9
CASRGGQPDPYEQYF	TRBV7-9
CASSAQGEETQYF	TRBV2
CASSPQGAYSNQPQHF	TRBV18
CAWSPIRGRLYGYTF	TRBV30
CAISVRQDPTDTQYF	TRBV10-3
CASTGSPGGETQYF	TRBV6-1
CSVSSGEQYF	TRBV29-1
CASSFGSGMTDTQYF	TRBV5-6
CASSPPGGSNTEAFF	TRBV7-8
CASSPDVLQQPQHF	TRBV9